This entry concerns a single TCR beta chain. The antigen this receptor binds is unknown. Base quality data are lacking; no much larger clone is found one base away. The germline V gene supplies CDR1 LGHNA and CDR2 YSLEER. Relative to germline, V is missing 0 bases and J is missing 10 bases, with 4 bases of the junction outside any gene match. From cysteine to phenylalanine, the CDR3 is 14 amino acids long. The sequence is cut down to CDR3 DNA, 42 bases in frame from base 1. The sample comes from a study of response to subunit inactivated influenza vaccine (dated by TCRdb to 2016 to 2019). Study-level background: Deep quantitative T cell receptor repertoire profiling was used in the study to track responses to a trivalent subunit inactivated influenza vaccine.

Library prep was done by RT-PCR. TCRdb shows the sequencer as Illumina HiSeq 2500. The raw public data were reprocessed by TCRdb itself: fastp quality trimming at Q25, MiXCR clonotype calling, in-frame beta chains only. Every distinct CDR3 protein forms one entry, paired with its most common genes and DNA. This sample gives hundreds of thousands of distinct CDR3 sequences in total; 10% to 12% of them show up just once. Of the sample, 9.5% to 12% falls within the top ten clones. Points the paper makes about the study in general: The authors suggested that each seasonal influenza vaccination may recruit only a limited number of new T cells.

These data were also filed under a second study, of T cells expressing NK-cell markers. The second study's paper adds: The TCR beta cDNA libraries were made using 5'RACE template switching, a step that added both a universal primer site and unique molecular identifiers. In sorted CD3+CD56+NKG2C+, CD3+CD56+NKG2C- and CD3+CD56-NKG2C+ T-cell subsets from eight or nine donors, TCR beta-chain repertoires were profiled. Among the eight sequenced donors, only one was HCMV-seronegative, while the other seven were HCMV-seropositive. To restrict sorting to alphabetaTCR-expressing T cells, an anti-gammadeltaTCR antibody was added in several experiments. For about 6 donors, the dominant CD3+CD56+NKG2C+ clonotypes were among the top 10 CD8+ clonotypes and accounted for about 1.0-7.0% of CD8+ T cells. Those dominant clonotypes were again the most abundant among CD3+CD56-NKG2C+ cells in a handful of donors, at about 25-60.1%. It remained unclear whether the expanded NKG2C-expressing T cell clones were specific for HCMV antigens. The study sequenced eight donors, all healthy volunteers chosen at random: three men and five women. HCMV-specific IgG was detected in serum with a commercial ELISA kit to determine HCMV serostatus. Peripheral blood mononuclear cells were isolated from blood by Ficoll density gradient centrifugation. For about 6 donors, bulk peripheral blood T-cell repertoires were additionally sequenced from unsorted PBMC. cDNA synthesis was primed from the TCR beta constant segment and was followed by two successive PCR amplification steps. The libraries were sequenced on Illumina HiSeq 2000/2500, MiSeq or NextSeq, producing 2 x 150 bp reads. MIGEC was used to demultiplex reads and group the reads by UMI, and MiTCR was used to assemble and quantify clonotypes. To exclude erroneous sequences, any TCR cDNA sequence not supported by at least two reads was discarded. The tcR package was used for downstream repertoire analysis, and clonotypes were matched across fractions by CDR3 nucleotide sequence plus V segment. VDJmatch was used to annotate antigen specificity against VDJdb, with one amino acid substitution in CDR3 permitted.

Sequencing was performed on PBMCs from blood, taken on the day of vaccination. This clonotype was sampled from a man in his fifties or sixties who received an inactivated influenza vaccine. Donor details come from another sample of the same person, matched by shared clones. Recombination joined TRBV4-3 with TRBJ2-1; 9 of the junction bases match TRBD1. For the CDR3, the sequence is CASSQDSGQGEQFF. The DNA reads TGCGCCAGCAGCCAAGATAGCGGACAGGGGGAGCAGTTCTTC.